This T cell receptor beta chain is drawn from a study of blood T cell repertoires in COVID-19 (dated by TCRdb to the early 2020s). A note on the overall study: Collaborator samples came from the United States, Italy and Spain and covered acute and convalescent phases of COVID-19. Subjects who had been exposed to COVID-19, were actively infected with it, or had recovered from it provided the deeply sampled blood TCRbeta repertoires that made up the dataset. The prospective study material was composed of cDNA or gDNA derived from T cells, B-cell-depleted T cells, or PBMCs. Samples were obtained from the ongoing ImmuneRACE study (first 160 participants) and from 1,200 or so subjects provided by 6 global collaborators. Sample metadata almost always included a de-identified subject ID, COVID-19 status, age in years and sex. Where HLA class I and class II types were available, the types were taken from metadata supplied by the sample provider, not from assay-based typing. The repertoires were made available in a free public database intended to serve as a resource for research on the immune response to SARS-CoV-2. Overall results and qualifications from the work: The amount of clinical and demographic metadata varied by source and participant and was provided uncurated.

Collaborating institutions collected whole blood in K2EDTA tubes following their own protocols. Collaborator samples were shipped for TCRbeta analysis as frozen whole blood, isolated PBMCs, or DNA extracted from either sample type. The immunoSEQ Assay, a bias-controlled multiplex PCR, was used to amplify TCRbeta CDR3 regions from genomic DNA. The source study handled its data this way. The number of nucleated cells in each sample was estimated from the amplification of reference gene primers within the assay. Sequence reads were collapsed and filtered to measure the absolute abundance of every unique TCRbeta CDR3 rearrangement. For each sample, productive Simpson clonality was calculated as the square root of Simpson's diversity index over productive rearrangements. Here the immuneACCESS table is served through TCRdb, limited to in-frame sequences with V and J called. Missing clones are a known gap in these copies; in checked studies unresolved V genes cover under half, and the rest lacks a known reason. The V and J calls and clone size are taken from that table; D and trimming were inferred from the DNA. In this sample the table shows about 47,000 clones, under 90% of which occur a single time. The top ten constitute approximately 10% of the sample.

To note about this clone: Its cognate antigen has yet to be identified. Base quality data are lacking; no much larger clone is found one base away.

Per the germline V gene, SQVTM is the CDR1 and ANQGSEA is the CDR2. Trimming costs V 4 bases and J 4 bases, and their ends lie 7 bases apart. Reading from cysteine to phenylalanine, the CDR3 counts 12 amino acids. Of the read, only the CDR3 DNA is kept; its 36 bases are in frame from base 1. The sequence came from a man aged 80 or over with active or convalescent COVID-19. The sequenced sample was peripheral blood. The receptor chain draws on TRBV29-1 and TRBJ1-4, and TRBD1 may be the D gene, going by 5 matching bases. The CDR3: CSVGQFNEKLFF. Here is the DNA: TGCAGCGTTGGACAGTTTAATGAAAAACTGTTTTTT. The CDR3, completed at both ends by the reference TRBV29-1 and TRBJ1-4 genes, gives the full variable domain SAVISQKPSRDICQRGTSLTIQCQVDSQVTMMFWYRQQPGQSLTLIATANQGSEATYESGFVIDKFPISRPNLTFSTLTVSNMSPEDSSIYLCSVGQFNEKLFFGSGTQLSVL.